This T cell receptor beta chain emerged from a study of CD8+CD57+ T cells in acquired aplastic anemia. Study-level background: Sorted CD4+ plus CD8+ cells gave DNA averaging around 3.2 ug.

Both TCR beta VDJ combination and CDR3 sequence profiling were carried out. Genomic DNA was the template for this profiling. Each CDR3 protein is one row after TCRdb ran MiXCR on the reads. The table has 180,000 or so distinct CDR3 sequences, less than 60% seen once. Sequencing was done on patients that had shown CD8+CD57+ cell expansion by flow cytometry. Severe acquired aplastic anemia affected all patients. Blood was sampled before the patients had received any therapy. This clonotype was recorded many times. The ends lost 5 bases at V and 7 bases at J; junction bases unmatched: 9. CDR3 size: 16 residues. Germline lookup yields CDR1 KGHDR and CDR2 SFDVKD.

The sample taken for sequencing was sorted CD4+, CD8+, or CD8+CD57+ T cells (not recorded which) from PBMCs. V usage is TRBV24-1 and J usage is TRBJ1-5, with TRBD1 matching 11 bases. The origin of this receptor is a human donor with aplastic anemia. CDR3 DNA sequence: TGTGCCACCAGTGGCCCCGGGACAGGGGGTAACCAGCCCCAGCATTTT. The encoded protein is CATSGPGTGGNQPQHF.